This paragraph covers one T cell receptor beta chain sequence. The CDR3 runs 16 residues. The germline V gene has CDR1 SGHDN and CDR2 FVKESK. The V segment lost 0 bases and the J segment 4 bases; nucleotides outside the gene matches: 9. This table comes from immunoSEQ multiplex PCR, and its TCRdb copy is limited to in-frame clones, with some not included. The data show 100,000 to 150,000 clones, more than 70% seen once. This record comes from a study of T cell responses to AZD1222 COVID-19 vaccine. The receptor was derived from an adult in good health. The input for sequencing was peripheral blood, taken on day 0 of AZD1222 vaccination. J is TRBJ2-7 and V is TRBV14; 7 nucleotides match TRBD2. The CDR3 region is CASSQDLGLAAYEQYF. CDR3 DNA sequence: TGTGCCAGCAGCCAAGATTTGGGCCTAGCGGCGTACGAGCAGTACTTC.